This T cell receptor (beta chain) was identified during a study of blood T cells in healthy people across ages. The authors extracted at least 6 micrograms of total RNA per sample. Germline values: CDR1 MDHEN, CDR2 SYDVKM. V was pared by 0 bases and J by 0 bases, with 8 bases between. This CDR3 spans 15 amino acids. This clonotype was picked up one time. Its antigen remains unknown. Study observations and caveats: Across the age range, TCR beta diversity per million T cells fell in a roughly linear way. Conclusively comparing naive with antigen-experienced cells was impossible with unsorted PBMCs.

It was with a sample-barcoded 5' primer and a J-beta primer mix that a second PCR of roughly 7 to 12 cycles was run. MiXCR, applied by TCRdb to the 5' RACE reads, yields one record per CDR3 protein. The sample shows roughly 1.4 million distinct CDR3 sequences, approximately 63% of them seen only once. Source material: blood. The genes are TRBV28 and TRBJ1-2; D call uncertain. The receptor's source is a man aged 18 to 30 in good health. CDR3 coding DNA: TGTGCCAGCAGTTTATGTTGCAGAGCTAACTATGGCTACACCTTC. Its protein product is CASSLCCRANYGYTF.